This is a list of T cell receptor beta chains from one sample in a study of blood T cell repertoires in COVID-19. Produced via immunoSEQ multiplex PCR; TCRdb's table is partial and in-frame only. The sample consists of 120,000 to 150,000 clones, more than 65% of them appearing once. Input material: peripheral blood. Every receptor here comes from a woman between 45 and 60 years old in a cohort sampled during active or convalescent COVID-19. CDR3s include the opening cysteine and the closing phenylalanine or tryptophan. The order of the fields is V gene, clone size, CDR3 protein. Some rows mark clone size as missing; the rest say once, few, many or name a class of expanded clone.

TRBV6-1 NA CASSEGGGNEQFF
TRBV11-2 few CASSLSVAGGLYEQYF
TRBV6-5 NA CASSPTGGDTQYF
TRBV3-1/TRBV3-2 NA CASSQGTGSTEAFF
TRBV5-1 NA CASSLVQRQDTTNSPLHF
TRBV28 NA CASSIPPGQGKGYTF
TRBV13 once CASSLWSVSYTGNTIYF
TRBV11-2 NA CASSRRGLASDTQYF
TRBV12-3/TRBV12-4 NA CASSSVSANEQFF
TRBV6-2/TRBV6-3 NA CASSLYSGANVLTF
TRBV12-5 NA CASGFGIQGTGANVLTF
TRBV10-3 NA CATRTGEYEQYF
TRBV23-1 few CASSQSRAVEPQHF
TRBV6-2/TRBV6-3 NA CASSSHTRTSGTQGF
TRBV7-3 NA CASSLNGGAPDTQYF
TRBV10-3 NA CAISNNGVVNTIYF
TRBV14 NA CASSQDLKGAGGYTF
TRBV10-3 few CAISGTPVEGGVNGYTF
TRBV27 NA CASSPGITYEQYF
TRBV6-5 NA CASTKGSNYGYTF
TRBV27 NA CASSLGLDTSYGYTF
TRBV7-2 NA CASSYADRIYNEQFF
TRBV2 NA CASSDPDNEQFF
TRBV29-1 NA CSGTGQGSGNTIYF
TRBV27 NA CASSLGLGGTEAFF
TRBV5-1 NA CASSLAVGQFYGYTF
TRBV4-1 NA CASSHVRIYYGYTF
TRBV6-5 once CASSTVDQPQHF
TRBV5-1 NA CASSLVLAGLDTDTQYF
TRBV28 few CASAPTQADYYGYTF
TRBV10-2 NA CASSRQGVTEAFF
TRBV30 once CAFNPTGHNSPLHF
TRBV5-4 few CASSREAAATNEKLFF
TRBV11-2 NA CASSSGTGDVETQYF
TRBV5-6 NA CASSRISGGPETQYF
TRBV7-9 once CASSSGTGLQPQHF
TRBV30 NA CAWSRGGPPDTQYF